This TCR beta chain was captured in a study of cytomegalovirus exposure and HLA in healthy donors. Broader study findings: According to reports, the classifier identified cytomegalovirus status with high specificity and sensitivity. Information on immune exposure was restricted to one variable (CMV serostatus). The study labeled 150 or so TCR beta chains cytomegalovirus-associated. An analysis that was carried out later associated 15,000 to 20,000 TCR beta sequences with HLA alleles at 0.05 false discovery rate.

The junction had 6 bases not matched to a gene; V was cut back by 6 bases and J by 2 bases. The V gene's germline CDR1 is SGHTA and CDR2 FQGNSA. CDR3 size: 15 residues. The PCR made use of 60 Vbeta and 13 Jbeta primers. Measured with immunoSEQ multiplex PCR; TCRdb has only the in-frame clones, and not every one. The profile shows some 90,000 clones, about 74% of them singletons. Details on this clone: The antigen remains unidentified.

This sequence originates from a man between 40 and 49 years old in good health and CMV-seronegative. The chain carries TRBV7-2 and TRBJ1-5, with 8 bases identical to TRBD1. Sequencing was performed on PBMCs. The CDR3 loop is CASRAQGAGNQPQHF. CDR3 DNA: TGTGCCAGCAGGGCTCAGGGGGCGGGCAATCAGCCCCAGCATTTT.